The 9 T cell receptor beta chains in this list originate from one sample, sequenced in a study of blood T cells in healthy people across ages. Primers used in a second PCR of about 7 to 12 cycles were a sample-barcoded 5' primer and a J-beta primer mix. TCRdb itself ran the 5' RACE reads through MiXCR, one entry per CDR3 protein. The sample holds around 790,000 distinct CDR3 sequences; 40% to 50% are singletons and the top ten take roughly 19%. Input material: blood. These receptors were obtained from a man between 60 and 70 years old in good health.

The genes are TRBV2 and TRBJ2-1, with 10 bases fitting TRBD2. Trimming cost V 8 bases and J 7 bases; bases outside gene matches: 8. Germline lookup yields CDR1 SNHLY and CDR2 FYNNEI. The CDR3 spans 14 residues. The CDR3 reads CASLTSGAGNEQFF. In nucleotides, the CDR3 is TGTGCCAGCCTTACTAGCGGGGCTGGTAATGAGCAGTTCTTC.

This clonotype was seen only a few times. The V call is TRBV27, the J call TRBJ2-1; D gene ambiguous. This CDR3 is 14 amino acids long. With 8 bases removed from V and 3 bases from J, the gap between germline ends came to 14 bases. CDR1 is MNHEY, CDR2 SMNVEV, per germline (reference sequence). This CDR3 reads CASGEAALYNEQFF. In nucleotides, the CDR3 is TGTGCCAGCGGCGAGGCAGCACTCTACAATGAGCAGTTCTTC.

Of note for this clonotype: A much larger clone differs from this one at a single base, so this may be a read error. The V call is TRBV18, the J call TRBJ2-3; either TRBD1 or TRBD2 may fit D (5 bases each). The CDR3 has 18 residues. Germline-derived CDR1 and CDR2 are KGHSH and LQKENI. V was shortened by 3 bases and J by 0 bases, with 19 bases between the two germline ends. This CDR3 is CASSPGAGRRPSTDTQYF. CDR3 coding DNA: TGTGCCAGCTCACCCGGGGCAGGGCGTCGACCTAGCACAGATACGCAGTATTTT.

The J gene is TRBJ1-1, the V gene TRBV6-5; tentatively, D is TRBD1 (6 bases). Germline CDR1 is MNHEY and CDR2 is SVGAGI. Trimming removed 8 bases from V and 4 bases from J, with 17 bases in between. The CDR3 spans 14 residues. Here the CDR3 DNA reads TGTGCCAGCGGGGGCCGGGACAAACTCACTGAAGCTTTCTTT. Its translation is CASGGRDKLTEAFF.

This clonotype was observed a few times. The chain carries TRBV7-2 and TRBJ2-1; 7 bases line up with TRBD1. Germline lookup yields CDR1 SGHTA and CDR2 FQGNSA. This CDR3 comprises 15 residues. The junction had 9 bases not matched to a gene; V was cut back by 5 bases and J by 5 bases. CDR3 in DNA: TGTGCCAGCAGCACGGACAGAACAGGGGACAATGAGCAGTTCTTC. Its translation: CASSTDRTGDNEQFF.

Written as DNA, the CDR3 is TGTGCCAGCAGCTCCTCAGCGGGGTTAGACTCCTACAATGAGCAGTTCTTC. It encodes CASSSSAGLDSYNEQFF. The rearrangement links TRBV7-9 to TRBJ2-1, with 7 bases identical to TRBD2. J gave up 0 bases and V 4 bases, and 9 bases lay outside the gene matches. Germline lookup yields CDR1 SEHNR and CDR2 FQNEAQ (reference sequence). There are 17 residues in the CDR3. The full variable domain, completed using reference TRBV7-9 and TRBJ2-1, is DTGVSQNPRHKITKRGQNVTFRCDPISEHNRLYWYRQTLGQGPEFLTYFQNEAQLEKSRLLSDRFSAERPKGSFSTLEIQRTEQGDSAMYLCASSSSAGLDSYNEQFFGPGTRLTVL.

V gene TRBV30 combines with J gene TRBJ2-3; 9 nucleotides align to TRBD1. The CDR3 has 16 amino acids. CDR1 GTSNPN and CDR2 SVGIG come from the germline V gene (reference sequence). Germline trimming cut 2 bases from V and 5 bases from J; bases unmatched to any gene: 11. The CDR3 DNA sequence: TGTGCCTGGAGTCCCGATCACAGGGGGCGCGGAGATACGCAGTATTTT. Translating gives CAWSPDHRGRGDTQYF.

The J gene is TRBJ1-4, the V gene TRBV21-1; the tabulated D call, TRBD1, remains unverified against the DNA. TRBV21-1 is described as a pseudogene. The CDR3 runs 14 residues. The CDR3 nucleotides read TGTGCCAGCAGCAATCCGGGTAATAATGAAAAACTGTTTTTT. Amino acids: CASSNPGNNEKLFF.

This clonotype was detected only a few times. This CDR3 is CASSEVTGLGGYTF. The CDR3 DNA reads TGTGCCAGCAGTGAAGTAACAGGGTTAGGCGGCTACACCTTC. The chain uses TRBV6-1 and TRBJ1-2; TRBD1 is a possible D gene (6 bases). The V gene's germline CDR1 is MNHNS and CDR2 SASEGT. V gave up 1 base and J gave up 8 bases, with 14 bases separating them. CDR3 size: 14 residues.